This is a list of T cell receptor beta chains from one sample in a study of blood T cell repertoires in COVID-19. Data came from immunoSEQ multiplex PCR; TCRdb stores just in-frame clones and leaves some out. Of some 240,000 clones in the sample, 70% to 85% were seen once. Sequencing was carried out using peripheral blood. The receptors originated from a woman in her forties who had recovered from COVID-19. The CDR3 runs from the conserved cysteine through the conserved F or W. Fields, in order: clone size, D gene, V gene, J gene, CDR3 DNA, CDR3 protein. D genes are given only for firm matches. Only part of the rows carry a size: once, few, many, or a class if the clone is expanded.

-,-,TRBV19,TRBJ1-5,TGTGCCAGTAGTAGCCAGGACTCCAATCAGCCCCAGCATTTT,CASSSQDSNQPQHF
few,-,TRBV21-1,TRBJ1-5,TGTGCCAGCAGCCCCCTCGTGTCCGGCGGGTGGTACCAGCCCCAGCATTTT,CASSPLVSGGWYQPQHF
-,TRBD2,TRBV7-8,TRBJ2-7,TGTGCCAGCAGCTTAGTATTTAATCGGGGGGGCGGCCACGAGCAGTACTTC,CASSLVFNRGGGHEQYF
-,TRBD2,TRBV5-1,TRBJ2-3,TGCGCCAGCAGCAGAGACCTAGCGGGGGCCACAGATACGCAGTATTTT,CASSRDLAGATDTQYF
-,-,TRBV4-3,TRBJ1-1,TGCGCCAGCAGCCAAGATCTTGTGGAGGGGACTGAAGCTTTCTTT,CASSQDLVEGTEAFF
-,-,TRBV5-4,TRBJ1-1,TGTGCCAGTATAAAGAACACTGAAGCTTTCTTT,CASIKNTEAFF
-,TRBD1,TRBV18,TRBJ1-1,TGTGCCAGCTCACCACTGGGACAGGGGGCCGCTGAAGCTTTCTTT,CASSPLGQGAAEAFF
-,-,TRBV28,TRBJ2-5,TGTGCCAGCAGTAGGGGCGGGGTAGAAGAGACCCAGTACTTC,CASSRGGVEETQYF
-,-,TRBV15,TRBJ2-1,TGTGCCACCAGCAGATCGGACAGCTACAATGAGCAGTTCTTC,CATSRSDSYNEQFF
few,-,TRBV19,TRBJ1-5,TGTGCCAGTACCCCATTAGGGGGAGGGAGGGTCGGCAATCAGCCCCAGCATTTT,CASTPLGGGRVGNQPQHF
-,-,TRBV11-2,TRBJ2-1,TGTGCCAGCAGCCCAGACAGAGGCACCTACAATGAGCAGTTCTTC,CASSPDRGTYNEQFF
-,TRBD1,TRBV6-2/TRBV6-3,TRBJ2-5,TGTGCCAGCAGTTACTCCAAGACAGGGTCAGAGACCCAGTACTTC,CASSYSKTGSETQYF
-,-,TRBV15,TRBJ1-1,TGTGCCACCAGCCCCCGCCGGGGACTTGAAGCTTTCTTT,CATSPRRGLEAFF
-,-,TRBV7-9,TRBJ2-7,TGTGCCAGCAGCTTAGACAGGGAGCAGTACTTC,CASSLDREQYF
-,TRBD1,TRBV6-5,TRBJ2-1,TGTGCCAGCAGTTACGGGACAGGCTTGTACAATGAGCAGTTCTTC,CASSYGTGLYNEQFF
-,-,TRBV3-1/TRBV3-2,TRBJ1-1,TGTGCCAGCAGCCACCGAAGCGAAGCTTTCTTT,CASSHRSEAFF
-,-,TRBV12-3/TRBV12-4,TRBJ1-1,TGTGCCAGCACCATACAGGACACTGAAGCTTTCTTT,CASTIQDTEAFF
-,TRBD1,TRBV4-1,TRBJ2-2,TGCGCCAGCAGCCAAGATCAGGCTACAGGGGATCCGGTCGGGGAGCTGTTTTTT,CASSQDQATGDPVGELFF
once,-,TRBV5-1,TRBJ2-5,TGCGCCAGCAGCTTAACTAGCCCAGAGACCCAGTACTTC,CASSLTSPETQYF
-,TRBD2,TRBV7-2,TRBJ2-5,TGTGCCAGCAGCACGCAAGGCTCCGGGGGGCAAGAGACCCAGTACTTC,CASSTQGSGGQETQYF
-,-,TRBV5-8,TRBJ2-2,TGTGCCAGCAGCTTGTCATGGGGTTCGGACTCCGGGGAGCTGTTTTTT,CASSLSWGSDSGELFF
-,TRBD2,TRBV5-4,TRBJ2-3,TGTGCCAGCAAGGGAGGGGCGACTAGCACAGATACGCAGTATTTT,CASKGGATSTDTQYF
-,-,TRBV11-2,TRBJ2-4,TGTGCCAGCAGCTTTACCCCGACGGGTATAGCCAAAAACATTCAGTACTTC,CASSFTPTGIAKNIQYF
-,-,TRBV7-2,TRBJ1-3,TGTGCCAGCAGCTCACCAGGGGCTGGAAACACCATATATTTT,CASSSPGAGNTIYF
once,-,TRBV19,TRBJ2-7,TGTGCCAGTAGTATATCCGGGTCCTACGAGCAGTACTTC,CASSISGSYEQYF
-,-,TRBV28,TRBJ2-5,TGTGCCAGCAGTTTCGGACAGAAGTGGGAGACCCAGTACTTC,CASSFGQKWETQYF
once,-,TRBV18,TRBJ1-2,TGTGCCAGCTCAAACGGCCTGGGCAGGGGCCCCTTAGGCTACACCTTC,CASSNGLGRGPLGYTF
-,-,TRBV12-3/TRBV12-4,TRBJ1-1,TGTGCCAGCACCCCACAGGGAGACACTGAAGCTTTCTTT,CASTPQGDTEAFF
-,-,TRBV10-3,TRBJ1-1,TGTGCCATCAGTGAGTTCATGAACACTGAAGCTTTCTTT,CAISEFMNTEAFF
-,TRBD1,TRBV7-8,TRBJ1-1,TGTGCCAGCAGCTACGGGACAGGGGTCCCCATGAACACTGAAGCTTTCTTT,CASSYGTGVPMNTEAFF